This T cell receptor (beta chain) is from a study of T cell repertoires in cytomegalovirus infection. Study-level information: Indications of both CMV infection and matching HLA type were provided by public TCR beta signatures. Study-wide findings and caveats: The response measured ex vivo was dominated by TCR beta clonotypes (HLA-C-restricted and CMV-specific). Cumulative frequency of public TCR beta families picked out carriers of CMV plus the relevant HLA.

TCRdb redid the calling of the reads with MiXCR, one entry per CDR3 protein. The data contain roughly 200,000 distinct CDR3 sequences, about a sixth of them singletons. This clonotype was seen a few times. What it binds is unknown. With 4 bases clipped from V and 6 bases from J, the junction kept 13 bases outside the gene matches. Germline CDR1 and CDR2: SEHNR and FQNEAQ (reference sequence). The CDR3 is 17 amino acids. The receptor comes from a human donor in good health (CMV status not recorded). Some clones in this sample may be carry-over from other donors' samples. Sequenced input: CD8+ T cells from PBMCs. J is TRBJ1-2 and V is TRBV7-9, with 11 bases matching TRBD1. CDR3 bases: TGTGCCAGCAGCTCTGGACAGGGGGCTATTTCTTTCGATGGCTACACCTTC. This gives the protein CASSSGQGAISFDGYTF.